The next 13 T cell receptor beta chains were all read from a single sample in a study of cytomegalovirus exposure and HLA in healthy donors. Primers included in the PCR were 60 Vbeta and 13 Jbeta primers. Sequencing used immunoSEQ multiplex PCR; TCRdb keeps in-frame clones, though not all of them. The sample yields some 130,000 clones, about 74% seen once. The source material was PBMCs. The source of these receptors is a man between 40 and 49 years old in good health and CMV-seronegative.

The chain employs TRBV18 and TRBJ2-7; 7 positions match TRBD2. The germline V gene encodes CDR1 KGHSH and CDR2 LQKENI. V trimming: 3 bases; J trimming: 6 bases; junction bases outside the gene matches: 2. CDR3 size: 12 residues. CDR3 nucleotides: TGTGCCAGCTCACCGAGGGAGGGCGAGCAGTACTTC. Protein sequence: CASSPREGEQYF.

The genes are TRBV6-5 and TRBJ1-2, with 9 bases fitting TRBD1. Losses at the gene ends were 4 bases for V and 3 bases for J; bases not matched to a gene: 3. Germline assignment: CDR1 MNHEY and CDR2 SVGAGI. The CDR3 has 14 residues. CDR3: CASSLTGGHYGYTF. In nucleotides, the CDR3 is TGTGCCAGCAGTTTGACAGGGGGTCACTATGGCTACACCTTC.

Written as DNA, the CDR3 is TGTGCCAGCAGCGAGACTAGACGAGGCTACGAGCAGTACTTC. Translating it yields CASSETRRGYEQYF. The rearrangement links TRBV28 to TRBJ2-7; the D gene is possibly TRBD2 (6 bases). V dropped 6 bases and J dropped 3 bases, with 15 bases sitting between them. Germline CDR1 reads MDHEN; CDR2 reads SYDVKM. CDR3 size: 14 residues.

V is TRBV18 and J is TRBJ2-7; 11 bases fit TRBD2. The CDR3 contains 15 residues. With V trimmed by 5 bases and J by 6 bases, 9 bases remained unmatched. The germline V gene has CDR1 KGHSH and CDR2 LQKENI. CDR3 in DNA: TGTGCCAGCTCAACTACTAGCGGGAGTAGGGCCGAGCAGTACTTC. Its translation: CASSTTSGSRAEQYF.

The chain is built from TRBV7-9 and TRBJ2-7; 8 bases map to TRBD2. This CDR3 is 13 amino acids long. Germline V lookup: CDR1 SEHNR, CDR2 FQNEAQ (reference sequence). The V and J ends lost 4 bases and 7 bases, in that order; junction bases with no gene match: 6. This CDR3 is CASSSLTGGEQYF. CDR3 nucleotides: TGTGCCAGCAGCTCCCTGACGGGGGGGGAGCAGTACTTC.

Notes on this clone: The same CDR3 can be traced to other DNA sequences in this sample. This rearrangement joins TRBV7-2 to TRBJ2-5, with 8 bases aligning to TRBD1. The CDR3 runs 14 residues. V shed 5 bases and J 4 bases; nucleotides not matched to a gene: 6. CDR1 is SGHTA, CDR2 FQGNSA, per germline. CDR3 sequence reads: CASSLRQGRETQYF. DNA of the CDR3: TGTGCCAGCAGCCTCAGACAGGGGAGAGAGACCCAGTACTTC.

The J gene is TRBJ2-5, the V gene TRBV28; D might be TRBD1 (6 bases). Between the trimmed V and J ends, which lost 5 bases and 4 bases, there was a span of 14 bases. The length of the CDR3 is 14 residues. CDR1 is MDHEN and CDR2 is SYDVKM in the germline V gene. CDR3 sequence (DNA): TGTGCCAGCAGTAAACCACAGGGTGGAGAGACCCAGTACTTC. Translation gives CASSKPQGGETQYF.

This clone was seen a handful of times. The chain joins TRBV28 to TRBJ2-7, with TRBD2 as a possible D gene (5 bases). In germline, CDR1 is MDHEN, CDR2 SYDVKM. The CDR3 covers 15 residues. The germline V and J ends were trimmed by 5 bases and 3 bases, with 17 bases remaining between them. The CDR3 here is CASSPPVPGNYEQYF. As DNA, the CDR3 is TGTGCCAGCAGTCCCCCGGTGCCGGGGAACTACGAGCAGTACTTC.

The chain joins TRBV18 to TRBJ2-1; no clear D gene. V lost 0 bases and J lost 11, with 11 bases in between. Germline CDR1 and CDR2: KGHSH and LQKENI. This CDR3 contains 13 residues. This CDR3 reads CASSPPVDPKQFF. DNA of the CDR3: TGTGCCAGCTCACCACCGGTAGATCCCAAGCAGTTCTTC.

The chain carries TRBV5-1 and TRBJ1-1; TRBD1 agrees at 7 bases. Unmatched junction bases numbered 4, after V lost 0 bases and J lost 8 bases. The CDR3 spans 13 residues. Germline assignment: CDR1 SGHRS and CDR2 YFSETQ. CDR3 region: CASSLDTGVEAFF. In nucleotides, the CDR3 is TGCGCCAGCAGCTTGGATACAGGGGTGGAAGCTTTCTTT.

The rearrangement uses TRBV27 and TRBJ1-2, with D perhaps TRBD1 (6 bases). V was cut by 5 bases and J by 8 bases, with 18 bases left in between. Germline values: CDR1 MNHEY, CDR2 SMNVEV (reference sequence). The CDR3 has 14 residues. CDR3 region: CASSSLGGATGYTF. CDR3 nucleotide sequence: TGTGCCAGCAGTAGCCTAGGGGGGGCGACGGGCTACACCTTC.

The genes are TRBV28 and TRBJ2-7; D is unresolved. The CDR3 has 12 residues. Trimming removed 4 bases from V and 4 bases from J, with 8 bases in between. CDR1 and CDR2 from the germline V gene are MDHEN and SYDVKM. The DNA for the CDR3 is TGTGCCAGCAGTTCCCGTCTTTACGAGCAGTACTTC. Amino acid sequence: CASSSRLYEQYF. Filled out from reference TRBV28 and TRBJ2-7, the complete variable domain reads DVKVTQSSRYLVKRTGEKVFLECVQDMDHENMFWYRQDPGLGLRLIYFSYDVKMKEKGDIPEGYSVSREKKERFSLILESASTNQTSMYLCASSSRLYEQYFGPGTRLTVT.

The chain has TRBV6-9 and TRBJ1-1; D perhaps matches TRBD1 (6 bases). Trimming pared 0 bases from V and 1 base from J, leaving 12 bases between. The CDR3 is made up of 16 amino acids. Germline assignment: CDR1 MNHGY and CDR2 SVAAGI. The CDR3 nucleotides read TGTGCCAGCAGTTATTCGGTCCAGGGGACGAACACTGAAGCTTTCTTT. It is translated as CASSYSVQGTNTEAFF.